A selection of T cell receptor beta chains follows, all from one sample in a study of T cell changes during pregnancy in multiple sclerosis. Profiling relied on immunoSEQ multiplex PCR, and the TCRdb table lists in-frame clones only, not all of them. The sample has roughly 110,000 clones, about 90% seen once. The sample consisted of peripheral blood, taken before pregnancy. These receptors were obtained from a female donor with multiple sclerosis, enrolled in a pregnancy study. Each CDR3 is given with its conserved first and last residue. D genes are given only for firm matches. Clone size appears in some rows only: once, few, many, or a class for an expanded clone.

cdr3_nt: TGCAGCGTGAGACAGGACTCGAACACCGGGGAGCTGTTTTTT
cdr3_aa: CSVRQDSNTGELFF
v_call: TRBV29-1
j_call: TRBJ2-2
d_call: .
clone_size: .

cdr3_nt: TGTGCCAGCAGATCTGGACAGGGTGGGACTGAAGCTTTCTTT
cdr3_aa: CASRSGQGGTEAFF
v_call: TRBV13
j_call: TRBJ1-1
d_call: TRBD1
clone_size: .

cdr3_nt: TGTGCCAGCAGTTCCGTGGGGGGTAGCTCCTACAATGAGCAGTTCTTC
cdr3_aa: CASSSVGGSSYNEQFF
v_call: TRBV6-6
j_call: TRBJ2-1
d_call: .
clone_size: .

cdr3_nt: TGTGCCAGCAGCCAAGTTTCTAGCGGGAGAAGTGAGCAGTTCTTC
cdr3_aa: CASSQVSSGRSEQFF
v_call: TRBV14
j_call: TRBJ2-1
d_call: TRBD2
clone_size: .

cdr3_nt: TGTGCCAGCAGTGAACCCGATCAGCCCCAGCATTTT
cdr3_aa: CASSEPDQPQHF
v_call: TRBV2
j_call: TRBJ1-5
d_call: .
clone_size: .

cdr3_nt: TGTGCCAGCAGCAAACAGGGGCCCTCTTATGGCTACACCTTC
cdr3_aa: CASSKQGPSYGYTF
v_call: TRBV28
j_call: TRBJ1-2
d_call: TRBD1
clone_size: .

cdr3_nt: TGTGCCAGCAGCCCGCTGGGCTTTGCATTAGATACGCAGTATTTT
cdr3_aa: CASSPLGFALDTQYF
v_call: TRBV7-8
j_call: TRBJ2-3
d_call: .
clone_size: .

cdr3_nt: TGTGCCAGCAGACAGGGGGGTAATAGCAATCAGCCCCAGCATTTT
cdr3_aa: CASRQGGNSNQPQHF
v_call: TRBV28
j_call: TRBJ1-5
d_call: TRBD1
clone_size: .

cdr3_nt: TGCAGCTCAACCGACATGGGTGAGCAGTTCTTC
cdr3_aa: CSSTDMGEQFF
v_call: TRBV29-1
j_call: TRBJ2-1
d_call: .
clone_size: .

cdr3_nt: TGTGCCAGCAGTCCGACAACGACTAGCGGGATCACAGATACGCAGTATTTT
cdr3_aa: CASSPTTTSGITDTQYF
v_call: TRBV28
j_call: TRBJ2-3
d_call: TRBD2
clone_size: .

cdr3_nt: TGTGCCAGTAGTATAGACCCCTGGCTACTAGCGGGACGCACAGATACGCAGTATTTT
cdr3_aa: CASSIDPWLLAGRTDTQYF
v_call: TRBV19
j_call: TRBJ2-3
d_call: TRBD2
clone_size: .

cdr3_nt: TGTGCCAGCAGCGAGGACAGACACACTGAAGCTTTCTTT
cdr3_aa: CASSEDRHTEAFF
v_call: TRBV6-1
j_call: TRBJ1-1
d_call: .
clone_size: .

cdr3_nt: TGTGCCACCCAGTTGGGACAGGGAACGAACACCGGGGAGCTGTTTTTT
cdr3_aa: CATQLGQGTNTGELFF
v_call: TRBV10-3
j_call: TRBJ2-2
d_call: TRBD1
clone_size: .

cdr3_nt: TGTGCCAGCAGCCCGACCCTCGGGACTAGCGGGAGCTACAATGAGCAGTTCTTC
cdr3_aa: CASSPTLGTSGSYNEQFF
v_call: TRBV7-9
j_call: TRBJ2-1
d_call: TRBD2
clone_size: .

cdr3_nt: TGTGCCACCAGCAGAGATCCAGGGGGCTCCTACGAGCAGTACTTC
cdr3_aa: CATSRDPGGSYEQYF
v_call: TRBV15
j_call: TRBJ2-7
d_call: TRBD1
clone_size: .

cdr3_nt: TGTGCCAGCAGTGTTGGGGGGGGGTTGGGCACTGAAGCTTTCTTT
cdr3_aa: CASSVGGGLGTEAFF
v_call: TRBV25-1
j_call: TRBJ1-1
d_call: .
clone_size: .

cdr3_nt: TGCGCCAGCAGCGTGACAGGGTTTACTGAAGCTTTCTTT
cdr3_aa: CASSVTGFTEAFF
v_call: TRBV5-1
j_call: TRBJ1-1
d_call: TRBD1
clone_size: .

cdr3_nt: TGTGCCATCAGGGGACAGGGTTTTGAGACCCAGTACTTC
cdr3_aa: CAIRGQGFETQYF
v_call: TRBV10-3
j_call: TRBJ2-5
d_call: TRBD1
clone_size: .

cdr3_nt: TGTGCCAGCAGCCAAGATCTAGCGGGAGAAGTCGGGGAGCTGTTTTTT
cdr3_aa: CASSQDLAGEVGELFF
v_call: TRBV4-2
j_call: TRBJ2-2
d_call: TRBD2
clone_size: .

cdr3_nt: TGTGCCAGCAGCGCCCGGGACAGGGGGAATTACGAGCAGTACTTC
cdr3_aa: CASSARDRGNYEQYF
v_call: TRBV13
j_call: TRBJ2-7
d_call: TRBD1
clone_size: .

cdr3_nt: TGTGCCAGTAATCCGTCTAGCGGGAGACAGCAGTACTTC
cdr3_aa: CASNPSSGRQQYF
v_call: TRBV6-5
j_call: TRBJ2-7
d_call: TRBD2
clone_size: few

cdr3_nt: TGTGCCATCAGTGATCCTGGACAGAGATACGACAAAGAGACCCAGTACTTC
cdr3_aa: CAISDPGQRYDKETQYF
v_call: TRBV10-3
j_call: TRBJ2-5
d_call: .
clone_size: .

cdr3_nt: TGTGCCAGCAGCCAAGGCGGGGGGACGGCTAATTTCGATGAGCAGTTCTTC
cdr3_aa: CASSQGGGTANFDEQFF
v_call: TRBV4-2
j_call: TRBJ2-1
d_call: TRBD2
clone_size: once

cdr3_nt: TGTGCCAGCAGCGTACTGAAATATCGGGACAGTTCGGACTATGGCTACACCTTC
cdr3_aa: CASSVLKYRDSSDYGYTF
v_call: TRBV2
j_call: TRBJ1-2
d_call: TRBD1
clone_size: .

cdr3_nt: TGTGCCACCAAGGGGTCGACCGACGAGCAGTACTTC
cdr3_aa: CATKGSTDEQYF
v_call: TRBV19
j_call: TRBJ2-7
d_call: .
clone_size: .

cdr3_nt: TGTGCCAGCAGTTTACTTTCGTCTCGGGGGAGTGGTGGTTGGGAGCAGTACTTC
cdr3_aa: CASSLLSSRGSGGWEQYF
v_call: TRBV28
j_call: TRBJ2-7
d_call: .
clone_size: .

cdr3_nt: TGTGCTAGTGGTTCTGTCCTAGGGGGTCAGCCCCAGCATTTT
cdr3_aa: CASGSVLGGQPQHF
v_call: TRBV12-5
j_call: TRBJ1-5
d_call: .
clone_size: .

cdr3_nt: TGTGCCAGCAGCTTAATCATCGGAGGGGTCAGCTCTGGAAACACCATATATTTT
cdr3_aa: CASSLIIGGVSSGNTIYF
v_call: TRBV11-2
j_call: TRBJ1-3
d_call: .
clone_size: .

cdr3_nt: TGTGCCAGCAGCGCGGACATTAACTATGGCTACACCTTC
cdr3_aa: CASSADINYGYTF
v_call: TRBV5-4
j_call: TRBJ1-2
d_call: .
clone_size: .

cdr3_nt: TGCGCCAGCAGCACCGGGGGTACTGAAGCTTTCTTT
cdr3_aa: CASSTGGTEAFF
v_call: TRBV5-1
j_call: TRBJ1-1
d_call: .
clone_size: .

cdr3_nt: TGTGCCAGTAGTTCCCTGGGGGGACTACCCTCAGCCCAGCATTTT
cdr3_aa: CASSSLGGLPSAQHF
v_call: TRBV19
j_call: TRBJ1-5
d_call: .
clone_size: .

cdr3_nt: TGTGCCAGCAGTCCCGTGGGACAGGGTAGATACGAGCAGTACTTC
cdr3_aa: CASSPVGQGRYEQYF
v_call: TRBV28
j_call: TRBJ2-7
d_call: TRBD1
clone_size: .

cdr3_nt: TGTGCCAGCTCACCACAGGGGTTCAAATACAATGAGCAGTTCTTC
cdr3_aa: CASSPQGFKYNEQFF
v_call: TRBV18
j_call: TRBJ2-1
d_call: .
clone_size: .

cdr3_nt: TGCGCCAGCAGTCGGAATACACCGGGACAGGGTTCGGCTGGAAACACCATATATTTT
cdr3_aa: CASSRNTPGQGSAGNTIYF
v_call: TRBV5-1
j_call: TRBJ1-3
d_call: TRBD1
clone_size: .

cdr3_nt: TGTGCCAGCAGCGACCCGAGGGGGGGCAGGTCAGGCGAGCAGTACTTC
cdr3_aa: CASSDPRGGRSGEQYF
v_call: TRBV9
j_call: TRBJ2-7
d_call: .
clone_size: .

cdr3_nt: TGTGCCACAAAGCGGGAGGACTACTACAATGAGCAGTTCTTC
cdr3_aa: CATKREDYYNEQFF
v_call: TRBV7-9
j_call: TRBJ2-1
d_call: TRBD2
clone_size: .

cdr3_nt: TGCAGTGCTAGTAGCGATACGCAGTATTTT
cdr3_aa: CSASSDTQYF
v_call: TRBV20-1
j_call: TRBJ2-3
d_call: .
clone_size: .

cdr3_nt: TGTGCCAGCCTCCGGGACAGAATCTCTGGGGCCAACGTCCTGACTTTC
cdr3_aa: CASLRDRISGANVLTF
v_call: TRBV2
j_call: TRBJ2-6
d_call: TRBD1
clone_size: .

cdr3_nt: TGTGCCAGTAGTATATATCGCGGTAGCGCCTACACAGATACGCAGTATTTT
cdr3_aa: CASSIYRGSAYTDTQYF
v_call: TRBV19
j_call: TRBJ2-3
d_call: .
clone_size: .

cdr3_nt: TGTGCCAGCAGCCGCGGGGGGCTAAACGAGCAGTACTTC
cdr3_aa: CASSRGGLNEQYF
v_call: TRBV7-9
j_call: TRBJ2-7
d_call: TRBD2
clone_size: .

cdr3_nt: TGCGCCAGCAGCAGGGACAAGAGCTCCTACAATGAGCAGTTCTTC
cdr3_aa: CASSRDKSSYNEQFF
v_call: TRBV5-1
j_call: TRBJ2-1
d_call: .
clone_size: .

cdr3_nt: TGTGCCAGCAGCTCGGATAGCGGGTTTCAAGATACGCAGTATTTT
cdr3_aa: CASSSDSGFQDTQYF
v_call: TRBV7-3
j_call: TRBJ2-3
d_call: TRBD2
clone_size: .

cdr3_nt: TGTGCCAGCACTTTATCCAAAGGGGGGGGGCGTAGGGAGACCCAGTACTTC
cdr3_aa: CASTLSKGGGRRETQYF
v_call: TRBV7-8
j_call: TRBJ2-5
d_call: .
clone_size: .

cdr3_nt: TGTGCCAGTAGTATTCAGGGACTAGCGGGAGGGTCAATGAAGCAGTTCTTC
cdr3_aa: CASSIQGLAGGSMKQFF
v_call: TRBV19
j_call: TRBJ2-1
d_call: TRBD2
clone_size: .

cdr3_nt: TGTGCCAGCAGCTTACTCCGGCTAGCGGGGGGGACGCACAATGAGCAGTTCTTC
cdr3_aa: CASSLLRLAGGTHNEQFF
v_call: TRBV7-2
j_call: TRBJ2-1
d_call: TRBD2
clone_size: .

cdr3_nt: TGTGCCAGCAGCCCGAGGCAGGGGATCCAAGAGACCCAGTACTTC
cdr3_aa: CASSPRQGIQETQYF
v_call: TRBV11-2
j_call: TRBJ2-5
d_call: .
clone_size: .

cdr3_nt: TGTGCCTGGAGGACGGACGGGGACACTGAAGCTTTCTTT
cdr3_aa: CAWRTDGDTEAFF
v_call: TRBV30
j_call: TRBJ1-1
d_call: .
clone_size: .

cdr3_nt: TGTGCCAGCAGCATGGTAGCGGATAGCACAGATACGCAGTATTTT
cdr3_aa: CASSMVADSTDTQYF
v_call: TRBV9
j_call: TRBJ2-3
d_call: .
clone_size: .

cdr3_nt: TGTGCCAGCAGAGAAACCGGACAGAACACCGGGGAGCTGTTTTTT
cdr3_aa: CASRETGQNTGELFF
v_call: TRBV6-6
j_call: TRBJ2-2
d_call: .
clone_size: .

cdr3_nt: TGTGCCAGCAGCCTACTTAGGAACACCGGGGAGCTGTTTTTT
cdr3_aa: CASSLLRNTGELFF
v_call: TRBV14
j_call: TRBJ2-2
d_call: .
clone_size: .

cdr3_nt: TGTGCCAGCAGGAGTTTCTACGAGCAGTACTTC
cdr3_aa: CASRSFYEQYF
v_call: TRBV6-1
j_call: TRBJ2-7
d_call: .
clone_size: once

cdr3_nt: TGTGCCAGCAGCTTATTTTTTTCGCGGGCTCCCTACGAGCAGTACTTC
cdr3_aa: CASSLFFSRAPYEQYF
v_call: TRBV11-3
j_call: TRBJ2-7
d_call: .
clone_size: .

cdr3_nt: TGTGCCTGGAGTTCGGGCGGGGAGCTGTTTTTT
cdr3_aa: CAWSSGGELFF
v_call: TRBV30
j_call: TRBJ2-2
d_call: .
clone_size: .

cdr3_nt: TGTGCCAGCAGCTTAGCCGGGACAGGGTTTAGGGAAGCTTTCTTT
cdr3_aa: CASSLAGTGFREAFF
v_call: TRBV7-9
j_call: TRBJ1-1
d_call: TRBD1
clone_size: .